This TCR beta chain was obtained from a study of blood T cell repertoires in COVID-19 (dated by TCRdb to 2020 to 2021). In terms of the full investigation: Collaborator samples came from the United States, Italy and Spain and covered acute and convalescent phases of COVID-19. The samples were drawn from the first 160 participants of the ongoing ImmuneRACE study and from 1,254 subjects provided by 6 global collaborators. The sample metadata nearly always contained a de-identified subject ID, COVID-19 status, age in years and sex. Where available, HLA class I and class II types were taken from metadata supplied by the sample provider and were not determined by assay-based typing. The prospective study material was composed of cDNA or gDNA derived from T cells, B-cell-depleted T cells, or PBMCs. The repertoires were released in a freely available public database meant as a resource for research on the immune response to SARS-CoV-2. Deeply sampled blood TCRbeta repertoires from subjects exposed to, actively infected with, or recovered from COVID-19 were included in the dataset. What the work shows at the level of the full study, not this receptor alone: How much clinical and demographic metadata was included differed by source and by participant, and the metadata was provided uncurated.

The collaborating institutions used their own protocols to collect whole blood in K2EDTA tubes. For TCRbeta analysis, collaborators shipped samples as frozen whole blood, isolated PBMCs, or DNA extracted from either of those sample types. Between the V and J ends, shortened by 10 bases and 0 bases respectively, the junction contains 15 bases. Reading the germline V gene gives CDR1 MNHEY and CDR2 SVGAGI. Measured from the cysteine to the phenylalanine, the CDR3 is 14 residues long. Solely the CDR3 DNA is kept, with 42 bases framed from the first base. Concerning this clone itself: What antigen it recognizes has not been identified. Base qualities are missing; no much larger clone stands one base away.

TCRbeta CDR3 regions were amplified from genomic DNA by means of the immunoSEQ Assay, a bias-controlled multiplex PCR. The study's processing was this. The number of nucleated cells in each sample was estimated from the amplification of reference gene primers within the assay. To quantify the absolute abundance of each unique TCRbeta CDR3 rearrangement, sequence reads were collapsed and filtered. For each sample, productive Simpson clonality was calculated as the square root of Simpson's diversity index over productive rearrangements. TCRdb retrieved this table from immuneACCESS and kept in-frame rearrangements only. Not all clones are present; in checked studies, unresolved V genes account for under half, and no reason is known for the remainder. V and J calls and clone size are as listed in that table; D and trimming were resolved from the DNA. The sample table contains 100,000 or so clones; only one count was recorded for 82% of them. The ten largest clones add up to around 7.2% of the sample.

The specimen sequenced was peripheral blood. This sequence originates from a man in his fifties or sixties with active or convalescent COVID-19. The chain is assembled from TRBV6-5 and TRBJ1-1; matching of 5 bases hints at TRBD1 as the D gene. This receptor has the CDR3 CATTWEGMNTEAFF. At the DNA level, the sequence is TGTGCCACTACGTGGGAGGGGATGAACACTGAAGCTTTCTTT.